Below, one T cell receptor beta chain is given with its context. Its matching antigen is unknown. The entry originates in a study of cytotoxic CD8 clonotypes in ibrutinib-treated CLL. Study-wide findings and caveats: Progressing patients had sampling times that differed from those of sustained-remission patients. Circulating CD8+ T-cell counts were tracked by baseline clonality, which exceeded that of age-matched healthy donors. Public clonotypes, rarely seen, contracted or held steady on treatment.

The CDR3 is made up of 16 amino acids. The V end lost 6 bases, the J end lost 5 bases, and 22 bases lay between the germline ends. Germline V gives CDR1 MDHEN, CDR2 SYDVKM. Depth targeted 1 in 200,000 to 1 in 1 million T cells, averaging roughly 9.3x coverage per clonotype. Clones were sequenced by immunoSEQ multiplex PCR, and TCRdb holds only the in-frame ones, with some missing. The sample includes 150,000 to 200,000 clones, 81% of them seen just once. The rearrangement links TRBV28 to TRBJ1-2; D is possibly TRBD1 (5 bases). The receptor's source is a human donor with chronic lymphocytic leukemia. The sequences come from PBMCs, collected after 12 months of ibrutinib treatment. The CDR3 loop reads CASSPSGMQEGYGYTF. In DNA, the CDR3 is TGTGCCAGCAGCCCGTCGGGTATGCAGGAGGGGTATGGCTACACCTTC.